What follows are 26 T cell receptor beta chains derived from one specimen sequenced in a study of neurological immune-mediated disorders (dated by TCRdb to the late 2010s). The protocol used for the library was 5' RACE. The reads were generated on an Illumina HiSeq 2500. TCRdb redid the processing of the public reads, applying fastp at Q25 and MiXCR, and retained in-frame beta chains. Each CDR3 protein gets just one entry, which takes the most common genes and DNA from the rows behind it. The sample contains 60,000 to 75,000 distinct CDR3 sequences, nearly 10% of them found a single time. Roughly an eighth of the sample belongs to the ten largest clones. The time point label of this sample denotes: longitudinal time-point 2. Sequenced sample: PBMCs. Receptors originate from a man aged 25-45 years in good health.

This clonotype was counted many times. The junction departs from germline at one end; a sequencing error may be responsible. V usage is TRBV5-1 and J usage is TRBJ2-7; 14 bases are shared with TRBD2. Germline V gene sequence: CDR1 SGHRS, CDR2 YFSETQ. CDR3 size: 15 residues. DNA for the CDR3: TGCGCCGGCAGCGAGGACGGACTAGCGGGAGGCGAGCAGTACTTC. Protein sequence: CAGSEDGLAGGEQYF.

This clonotype was recorded many times. This chain connects TRBV10-3 to TRBJ1-6; D perhaps matches TRBD1 (5 bases). The V gene lost 3 bases and the J gene lost 7 bases, with 16 bases spanning the gap. The CDR3 has 16 amino acids. Germline V gene sequence: CDR1 ENHRY, CDR2 SYGVKD. CDR3 in DNA: TGTGCCATCAGTGATTTCTGGCAGGGTGACAATTCACCCCTCCACTTT. The encoded protein is CAISDFWQGDNSPLHF.

This chain connects TRBV12-3 or TRBV12-4 to TRBJ1-1, with TRBD1 as a possible D gene (5 bases). The CDR3 extends over 14 amino acids. V was clipped by 2 bases and J by 4 bases, with 11 bases between them. The CDR3 sequence: CASSLMGGSTEAFF. CDR3 in DNA: TGTGCCAGCAGTTTAATGGGGGGGTCCACTGAAGCTTTCTTT.

Ten or more counts support this clonotype. The chain is built from TRBV5-1 and TRBJ2-1; 8 positions agree with TRBD2. CDR1 and CDR2 from the germline V gene are SGHRS and YFSETQ. J gave up 8 bases and V 0 bases, and 10 bases lay outside the gene matches. The CDR3 runs to 16 residues. This chain's CDR3 is CASSLEVAGPADEQFF. The CDR3 nucleotides read TGCGCCAGCAGCTTGGAGGTAGCGGGACCAGCGGATGAGCAGTTCTTC.

This clonotype has at least ten counts. V usage is TRBV7-9 and J usage is TRBJ2-3; TRBD2 might be the D (5 bases). This CDR3 region has 14 residues. Per the germline V gene, CDR1 is SEHNR and CDR2 is FQNEAQ (reference sequence). CDR3 coding DNA: TGTGCGCTGAACCCGGGATTCTTAGGAGATACGCAGTATTTT. This translates into CALNPGFLGDTQYF. Full variable domain (rest looked up from reference TRBV7-9 and TRBJ2-3): DTGVSQNPRHKITKRGQNVTFRCDPISEHNRLYWYRQTLGQGPEFLTYFQNEAQLEKSRLLSDRFSAERPKGSFSTLEIQRTEQGDSAMYLCALNPGFLGDTQYFGPGTRLTVL.

This clonotype was recorded at least ten times. This chain uses TRBV27 with TRBJ2-1; TRBD2 might be the D (5 bases). This CDR3 has 13 amino acids. Germline CDR1 reads MNHEY; CDR2 reads SMNVEV (reference sequence). With 3 bases removed from V and 10 bases from J, the gap between germline ends came to 13 bases. In DNA form, the CDR3 reads TGTGCCAGCAGTTTGGACTCGGGCTTCGAGCAGTTCTTC. Its translation: CASSLDSGFEQFF.

This clonotype occurred a few times. The V gene is TRBV19, the J gene TRBJ1-1; 9 bases align to TRBD1. CDR3 length equals 15 residues. V lost 9 bases and J lost 0; bases outside the gene matches: 8. CDR1 is LNHDA, CDR2 SQIVND, per germline (reference sequence). The CDR3 reads CASAGQGNMNTEAFF. CDR3 sequence (DNA): TGTGCCAGCGCCGGACAGGGGAATATGAACACTGAAGCTTTCTTT.

The table lists this clonotype with many counts. This sequence joins TRBV2 and TRBJ1-1, with unresolved D. The CDR3 sequence is 12 residues long. Germline-derived CDR1 and CDR2 are SNHLY and FYNNEI. The V end was cut by 9 bases, the J end by 10 bases, with 18 bases between. This CDR3 reads CASDKQPIGAFF. The CDR3, as DNA: TGTGCCAGTGACAAGCAGCCCATCGGAGCTTTCTTT.

This clonotype was seen repeatedly, ten times or more. The chain combines TRBV9 with TRBJ2-7; 7 nucleotides align to TRBD2. J lost 2 bases, V lost 0 bases, and 5 bases had no gene match. The CDR3 spans 15 residues. Germline V gene sequence: CDR1 SGDLS, CDR2 YYNGEE. CDR3 amino acids: CASSVDPGGTYEQYF. DNA of the CDR3: TGTGCCAGCAGCGTAGATCCGGGAGGAACCTACGAGCAGTACTTC.

This clonotype was seen repeatedly, ten times or more. The rearrangement uses TRBV20-1 and TRBJ2-7, with TRBD1 matching 10 bases. Germline trimming cut 3 bases from V and 4 bases from J; bases unmatched to any gene: 3. The CDR3 runs 13 residues. CDR1 is DFQATT and CDR2 is SNEGSKA in the germline V gene (reference sequence). In nucleotides, the CDR3 is TGCAGTGCTAGGGGGGACAGGGGTTACGAGCAGTACTTC. Translating gives CSARGDRGYEQYF.

This clonotype was counted ten times or more. The rearrangement links TRBV12-3 or TRBV12-4 to TRBJ2-7; D unclear. The germline V and J ends were trimmed by 7 bases and 3 bases, with 10 bases remaining between them. The CDR3 loop spans 12 amino acids. CDR3 bases: TGTGCCAGCAATTCGGGCATCTACGAGCAGTACTTC. This translates into CASNSGIYEQYF.

This clonotype was counted many times. The chain is built from TRBV7-8 and TRBJ1-4; tentatively, D is TRBD1 (5 bases). The CDR3 totals 16 residues. The V gene's germline CDR1 is SGHVS and CDR2 FQNEAQ. The ends were cut back, 3 bases at V and 8 bases at J, with 19 bases in the middle. As DNA, the CDR3 is TGTGCCAGCAGCTTGCAAGAGGGGACCCTCCGCGAAAAACTGTTTTTT. Its protein product is CASSLQEGTLREKLFF.

CDR3 amino acids: CASRSLTGAQPQHF. The CDR3 DNA reads TGTGCCAGTAGGTCCCTGACAGGGGCTCAGCCCCAGCATTTT. The rearrangement uses TRBV19 and TRBJ1-5; 8 nucleotides line up with TRBD1. CDR1 and CDR2 (germline): LNHDA, SQIVND (reference sequence). After removal of 6 bases from V and 6 bases from J, the junction contained 7 bases not matched to a gene. CDR3 length: 14 residues. The full variable domain, with the rest looked up from reference TRBV19 and TRBJ1-5, is DGGITQSPKYLFRKEGQNVTLSCEQNLNHDAMYWYRQDPGQGLRLIYYSQIVNDFQKGDIAEGYSVSREKKESFPLTVTSAQKNPTAFYLCASRSLTGAQPQHFGDGTRLSIL.

In regard to this clonotype: This may come from a read error, since a much larger clone is one base off. V usage is TRBV2 and J usage is TRBJ2-2, with a weak D call TRBD2 (6 bases). Germline V gene lookup returns CDR1 SNHLY and CDR2 FYNNEI. The CDR3 runs to 14 residues. The CDR3 loop is CATPAAGLAGEQFF. The CDR3 nucleotides are TGTGCCACGCCGGCGGCGGGACTTGCCGGGGAGCAGTTTTTT. The whole variable domain, filled in from reference TRBV2 and TRBJ2-2, reads EPEVTQTPSHQVTQMGQEVILRCVPISNHLYFYWYRQILGQKVEFLVSFYNNEISEKSEIFDDQFSVERPDGSNFTLKIRSTKLEDSAMYFCATPAAGLAGEQFFGEGSRLTVL.

This clonotype occurred once. The chain recombines TRBV5-1 with TRBJ2-1; D assignment may be TRBD1 or TRBD2 (5 bases each). Trimming pared 3 bases from V and 4 bases from J, leaving 14 bases between. CDR1 SGHRS and CDR2 YFSETQ come from the germline V gene. The CDR3 length is 15 residues. The CDR3 nucleotides read TGCGCCAGCAGCTCAACTAGGGGCGAGTACAATGAGCAGTTCTTC. It encodes CASSSTRGEYNEQFF.

This clonotype has at least ten counts. The V gene is TRBV29-1, the J gene TRBJ2-7; D not certain. CDR3 length: 11 residues. Trimming cost V 4 bases and J 0 bases, with 4 bases left between them. The V gene's germline CDR1 is SQVTM and CDR2 ANQGSEA. In DNA, the CDR3 is TGCAGCGTTGTGCGCTCCTACGAGCAGTACTTC. Protein: CSVVRSYEQYF.

This clonotype was picked up many times. In nucleotides, the CDR3 is TGCAGTGCTACCTCCCAGGGAGGGGAAGGCACAGATACGCAGTATTTT. Residues: CSATSQGGEGTDTQYF. The V gene is TRBV20-1, the J gene TRBJ2-3, with 7 bases lining up with TRBD2. CDR1 and CDR2 (germline): DFQATT, SNEGSKA (reference sequence). Germline trimming cut 4 bases from V and 1 base from J; bases unmatched to any gene: 11. The CDR3 covers 16 residues.

This clonotype has at least ten counts. V usage is TRBV5-1 and J usage is TRBJ2-1; 8 bases fit TRBD2. The V gene's germline CDR1 is SGHRS and CDR2 YFSETQ. CDR3 length equals 13 residues. J lost 8 bases, V lost 3 bases, and 4 bases had no gene match. CDR3: CASSSSGRDEQFF. The CDR3 DNA reads as TGCGCCAGCAGCTCGAGCGGGAGAGATGAGCAGTTCTTC.

This clonotype was counted at least ten times. The gene calls are TRBV10-3 and TRBJ2-1, with a possible D match to TRBD1 (6 bases). The CDR3 is made up of 13 amino acids. V gave up 4 bases and J gave up 7 bases, with 11 bases separating them. Germline values: CDR1 ENHRY, CDR2 SYGVKD. CDR3 nucleotide sequence: TGTGCCATCAGTGGGACAGCAGCAAATGAGCAGTTCTTC. Translated, it gives CAISGTAANEQFF.

Concerning this clonotype: A single base separates this from a much larger clone, so it may be a read error. The rearrangement joins TRBV27 to TRBJ1-5; 8 bases align to TRBD1. The V gene's germline CDR1 is MNHEY and CDR2 SMNVEV (reference sequence). With 8 bases clipped from V and 14 bases from J, the junction kept 11 bases outside the gene matches. CDR3 length: 12 amino acids. CDR3 loop: CASWTSTGGEHF. The DNA of the CDR3 is TGTGCCAGCTGGACCTCTACAGGGGGGGAGCATTTT.

This clonotype was seen more than once but under ten times. V and J are TRBV18 and TRBJ2-1, with 10 positions matching TRBD2. CDR3 length: 14 amino acids. Germline-derived CDR1 and CDR2 are KGHSH and LQKENI. Losses at the gene ends were 8 bases for V and 4 bases for J; bases not matched to a gene: 5. Written as DNA, the CDR3 is TGTGCCAGCGCCACTAGCGGGGCATACAATGAGCAGTTCTTC. This encodes CASATSGAYNEQFF.

This clonotype was found many times. The J gene is TRBJ2-7, the V gene TRBV10-3; no definite D call. This CDR3 spans 13 amino acids. Germline V gives CDR1 ENHRY, CDR2 SYGVKD. Trimming cost V 3 bases and J 4 bases, with 10 bases left between them. The CDR3 DNA reads TGTGCCATCAGTGACACCGTCCATTACGAGCAGTACTTC. The encoded protein is CAISDTVHYEQYF.

This clonotype was picked up many times. CDR3 DNA: TGTGCCACCAGTGAAAGCGCCTCTATAAACATTCAGTACTTC. Amino acids: CATSESASINIQYF. This chain connects TRBV24-1 to TRBJ2-4; D gene ambiguous. Trimming removed 4 bases from V and 6 bases from J, with 12 bases in between. This CDR3 is 14 amino acids long. Germline V lookup: CDR1 KGHDR, CDR2 SFDVKD.

This clonotype has a count of ten or more. The chain carries TRBV28 and TRBJ1-5; D unresolved. Germline CDR1 MDHEN, CDR2 SYDVKM. This CDR3 comprises 14 residues. The V and J ends lost 2 bases and 0 bases respectively, with 5 bases between them. The CDR3 reads CASSLEVSNQPQHF. The CDR3 bases are TGTGCCAGCAGTTTAGAGGTTAGCAATCAGCCCCAGCATTTT.

This clonotype showed up many times. The chain uses TRBV20-1 and TRBJ2-7; the match to TRBD1 covers 11 bases. Germline V CDR1 and CDR2: DFQATT, SNEGSKA (reference sequence). V lost 6 bases, J lost 5 bases, and 6 bases stayed unmatched. CDR3 length: 13 amino acids. The CDR3 reads CSASTGQGDEQYF. DNA of the CDR3: TGCAGTGCCAGCACGGGACAGGGGGACGAGCAGTACTTC.

Comment on this clonotype: The junction and the germline gene differ at one end; a read error may be behind it. The CDR3 region is CAGSRGETQYF. CDR3 nucleotides: TGTGCCGGCAGCCGGGGAGAGACCCAGTACTTC. The V call is TRBV27, the J call TRBJ2-5, with TRBD2 as a possible D gene (5 bases). The CDR3 has 11 amino acids. Germline V gene data show CDR1 as MNHEY and CDR2 as SMNVEV (reference sequence).